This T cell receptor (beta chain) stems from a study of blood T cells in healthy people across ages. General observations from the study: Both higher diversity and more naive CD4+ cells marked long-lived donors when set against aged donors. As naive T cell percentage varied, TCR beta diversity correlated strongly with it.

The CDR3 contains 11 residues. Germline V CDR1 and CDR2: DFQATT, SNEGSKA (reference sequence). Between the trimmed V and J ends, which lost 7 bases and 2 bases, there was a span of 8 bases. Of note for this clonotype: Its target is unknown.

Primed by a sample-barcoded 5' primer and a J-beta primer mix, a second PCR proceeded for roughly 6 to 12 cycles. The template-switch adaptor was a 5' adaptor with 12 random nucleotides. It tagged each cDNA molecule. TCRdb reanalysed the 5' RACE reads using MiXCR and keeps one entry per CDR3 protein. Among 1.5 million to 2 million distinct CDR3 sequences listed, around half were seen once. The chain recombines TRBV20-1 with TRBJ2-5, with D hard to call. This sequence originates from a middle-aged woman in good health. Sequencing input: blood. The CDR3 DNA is TGCAGTGTCGCCTTGCAAGAGACCCAGTACTTC. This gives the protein CSVALQETQYF.